This record concerns one TCR beta chain sequence. It has no known antigen specificity. No much larger clone exists at a distance of one base, and base qualities are not known. In the paper's terms, the time point label means: blood 4 weeks post-SBRT, at nephrectomy. The treatment or condition tag for this specimen amounts to: 15 Gy SBRT to primary tumor, nephrectomy 4 weeks later. The samples were obtained from a clinical trial, where primary renal cell carcinomas were treated with 15 Gy stereotactic body radiation therapy and then removed by nephrectomy 4 weeks afterward. To follow tumor-enriched clonotypes, peripheral blood was collected serially from radiation-treated patients at baseline and again at 2 weeks and 4 weeks after SBRT. Every patient's renal cell carcinoma showed clear cell pathology. Genomic DNA for TCR sequencing was prepared using the QIAamp DNA Blood Mini Kit (Qiagen). The analyses included only samples that passed all quality control checks.

This specimen comes from a study of radiation and T cells in renal cell carcinoma (dated by TCRdb to the early 2020s). For context, the study as a whole: A total of fewer than 55 samples underwent TCR beta sequencing, made up of approximately 26 tumors and about 27 peripheral blood samples. Across all 50 or so samples, 4,000,000 or so unique CDR3 nucleotide sequences, encoding 2,658,974 unique CDR3 amino acid sequences, were identified. The final blood draw was performed at 4 weeks after radiation, at the same time as nephrectomy. Beyond this particular receptor, the publication reports: Because no pretreatment tumor biopsies were available, whether clonotypes were present in the tumor at baseline could not be determined. With a single-armed trial design, the study had no way to address how radiation dose or scheduling affects the TCR repertoire. Tracking of blood repertoire dynamics stopped at approximately 4 weeks after treatment, with no follow-up past that point. Top tumor clonotypes rose in blood from baseline to 2 weeks post-radiation, then contracted by 4 weeks, suggesting transient expansion of tumor-resident clones.

TCR beta libraries were generated from genomic DNA with the immunoSEQ kit, following the manufacturer's recommendations. To prepare the libraries, a first multiplex PCR with proprietary primers was run, followed by a second PCR that added unique barcodes, and a bead cleanup was done after each round. Each sample batch included a kit-provided positive control reaction and a negative control reaction. The final libraries were assessed on an Agilent 4200 TapeStation D1000 ScreenTape, pooled by volume, and quantified by qPCR. An Illumina NextSeq500 fitted with a MidOutput 150-cycle cartridge performed the sequencing, running 156 Read1 cycles and 15 Index1 cycles with the kit's custom primers. The pooled library was loaded at approximately 0.96 pM, and roughly 18% PhiX control was spiked in. Per the source publication's procedure: Vendor-processed data were analyzed in R, and a clonotype was defined as all T cells sharing the same CDR3 nucleotide sequence. For clone abundance analyses, frequencies were normalized to the 10,000 most abundant clones per sample. Public T cell clones, which averaged fewer than five per sample, were excluded before analysis. Tumor-enriched clonotypes and baseline blood-enriched clonotypes were defined as those with an abundance difference of at least 32-fold between compartments. A beta-binomial differential abundance model was applied to find clonotypes that expanded or contracted between blood time points. The Baroni-Urbani and Buser coefficient was used to measure tumor-blood repertoire similarity, and groups were compared with two-tailed Wilcoxon tests in R. TCRdb mirrors the immuneACCESS table, restricted to in-frame sequences. Some clones are absent from its copies; in checked studies, under half trace to an unresolved V gene, and the reason for the others is unknown. From that table come the V and J calls and clone size; the DNA was used to work out D and trimming. The sample has around 170,000 clones on record, approximately 90% of them singletons. The biggest ten clones account for about 10% of the sample.

This receptor was identified in a woman between 45 and 60 years old with renal cell carcinoma. The source material was blood, sampled from a patient whose treatment included radiotherapy and nephrectomy.

Read as DNA, the sequence is TGTGCCAGCAGATACCAAATACCCTCCTACGAGCAGTACTTC. Its coded protein is CASRYQIPSYEQYF. This receptor chain uses TRBV2 and TRBJ2-7, with the D gene uncertain. From cysteine to phenylalanine, the CDR3 is 14 amino acids long. The DNA shown is the 42-base CDR3, in frame from base 1. Trimming at the junction amounts to 6 bases on V and 0 bases on J, and the germline ends lie 12 bases apart. Via the germline V gene, CDR1 is SNHLY and CDR2 FYNNEI.